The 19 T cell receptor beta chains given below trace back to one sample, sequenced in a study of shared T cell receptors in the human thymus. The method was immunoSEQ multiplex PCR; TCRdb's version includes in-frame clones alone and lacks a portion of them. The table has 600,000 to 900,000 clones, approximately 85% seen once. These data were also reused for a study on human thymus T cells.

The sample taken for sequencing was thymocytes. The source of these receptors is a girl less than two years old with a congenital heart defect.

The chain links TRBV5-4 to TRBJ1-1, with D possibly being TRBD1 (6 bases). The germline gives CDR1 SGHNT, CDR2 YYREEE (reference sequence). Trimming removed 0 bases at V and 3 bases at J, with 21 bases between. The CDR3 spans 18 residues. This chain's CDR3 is CASSLVSGTPKRDTEAFF. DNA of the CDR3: TGTGCCAGCAGCTTGGTCTCCGGGACACCCAAGAGGGACACTGAAGCTTTCTTT.

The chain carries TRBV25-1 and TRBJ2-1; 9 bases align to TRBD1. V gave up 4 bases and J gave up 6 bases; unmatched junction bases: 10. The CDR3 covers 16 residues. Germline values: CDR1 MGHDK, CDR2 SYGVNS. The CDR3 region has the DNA TGTGCCAGCAGTGCTCCGGACAGGGGTGGTTTCAATGAGCAGTTCTTC. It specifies CASSAPDRGGFNEQFF.

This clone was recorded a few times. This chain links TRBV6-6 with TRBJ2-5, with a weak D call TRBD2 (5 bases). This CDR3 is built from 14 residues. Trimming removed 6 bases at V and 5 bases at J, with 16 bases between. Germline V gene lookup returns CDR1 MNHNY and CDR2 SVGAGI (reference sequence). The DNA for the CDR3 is TGTGCCAGCAGACTAGGAGGCCTTAAGGAGACCCAGTACTTC. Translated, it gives CASRLGGLKETQYF.

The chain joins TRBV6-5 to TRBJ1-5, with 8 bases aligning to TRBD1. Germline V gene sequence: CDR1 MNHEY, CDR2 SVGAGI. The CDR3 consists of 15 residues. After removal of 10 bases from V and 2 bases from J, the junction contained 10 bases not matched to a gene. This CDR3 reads CAISSRGHGNQPQHF. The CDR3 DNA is TGTGCCATTTCCTCCAGGGGGCACGGCAATCAGCCCCAGCATTTT.

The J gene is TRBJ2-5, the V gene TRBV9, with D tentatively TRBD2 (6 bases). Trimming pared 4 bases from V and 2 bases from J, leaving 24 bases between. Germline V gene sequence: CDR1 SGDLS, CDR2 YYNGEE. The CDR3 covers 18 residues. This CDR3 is CASSPAGSHGGSQETQYF. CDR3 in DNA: TGTGCCAGCAGCCCCGCCGGGAGCCATGGGGGGTCTCAAGAGACCCAGTACTTC.

The CDR3 reads CASSLKSTGANVLTF. Here the CDR3 DNA reads TGCGCCAGCAGCCTAAAGTCAACTGGGGCCAACGTCCTGACTTTC. V usage is TRBV5-1 and J usage is TRBJ2-6; D ambiguous. The V end lost 4 bases, the J end lost 2 bases, and 10 bases lay between the germline ends. The CDR3 consists of 15 residues. The germline CDR1 and CDR2 sequences are SGHRS and YFSETQ.

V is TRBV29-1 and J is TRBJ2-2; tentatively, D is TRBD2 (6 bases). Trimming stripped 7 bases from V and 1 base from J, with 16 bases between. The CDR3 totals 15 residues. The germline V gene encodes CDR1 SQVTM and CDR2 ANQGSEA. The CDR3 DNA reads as TGCAGCGCCGGAAGGTTAGCGGTGAACACCGGGGAGCTGTTTTTT. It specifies CSAGRLAVNTGELFF.

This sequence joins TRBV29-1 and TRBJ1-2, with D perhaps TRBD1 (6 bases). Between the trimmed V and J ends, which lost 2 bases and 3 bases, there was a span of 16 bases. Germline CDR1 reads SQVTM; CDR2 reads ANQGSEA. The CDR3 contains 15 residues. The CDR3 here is CSVENGQPNDYGYTF. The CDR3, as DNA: TGCAGCGTTGAAAACGGACAGCCGAACGACTATGGCTACACCTTC.

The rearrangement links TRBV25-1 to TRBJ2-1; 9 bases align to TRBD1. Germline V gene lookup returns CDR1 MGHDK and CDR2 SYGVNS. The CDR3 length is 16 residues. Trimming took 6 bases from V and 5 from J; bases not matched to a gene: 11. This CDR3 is CASSLLNRDRDNEQFF. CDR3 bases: TGTGCCAGCAGCCTTTTAAACCGGGACAGGGACAATGAGCAGTTCTTC. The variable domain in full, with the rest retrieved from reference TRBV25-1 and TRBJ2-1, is EADIYQTPRYLVIGTGKKITLECSQTMGHDKMYWYQQDPGMELHLIHYSYGVNSTEKGDLSSESTVSRIRTEHFPLTLESARPSHTSQYLCASSLLNRDRDNEQFFGPGTRLTVL.

Here the CDR3 reads CASSEPLGWRLNTF. CDR3 nucleotide sequence: TGTGCCAGCAGTGAACCCCTAGGGTGGAGGCTTAACACCTTC. The chain carries TRBV6-5 and TRBJ1-2; D is uncertain. CDR3 length equals 14 residues. Germline V gene lookup returns CDR1 MNHEY and CDR2 SVGAGI. V lost 5 bases, J lost 12 bases, and 22 bases lay in between.

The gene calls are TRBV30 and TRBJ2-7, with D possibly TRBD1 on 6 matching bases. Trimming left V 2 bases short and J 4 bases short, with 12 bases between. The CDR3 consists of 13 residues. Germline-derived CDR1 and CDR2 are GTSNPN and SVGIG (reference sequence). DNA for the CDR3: TGTGCCTGGAGTCAGAGGGGACATTACGAGCAGTACTTC. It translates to CAWSQRGHYEQYF. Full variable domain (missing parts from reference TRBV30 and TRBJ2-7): SQTIHQWPATLVQPVGSPLSLECTVEGTSNPNLYWYRQAAGRGLQLLFYSVGIGQISSEVPQNLSASRPQDRQFILSSKKLLLSDSGFYLCAWSQRGHYEQYFGPGTRLTVT.

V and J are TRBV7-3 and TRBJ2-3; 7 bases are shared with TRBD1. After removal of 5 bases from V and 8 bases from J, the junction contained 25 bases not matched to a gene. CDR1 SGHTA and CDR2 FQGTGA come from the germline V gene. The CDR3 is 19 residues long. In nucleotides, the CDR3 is TGTGCCAGCAGCAGAAACCGGGACAGTAGGGTAATAGGGGATCGTACGCAGTATTTT. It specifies CASSRNRDSRVIGDRTQYF.

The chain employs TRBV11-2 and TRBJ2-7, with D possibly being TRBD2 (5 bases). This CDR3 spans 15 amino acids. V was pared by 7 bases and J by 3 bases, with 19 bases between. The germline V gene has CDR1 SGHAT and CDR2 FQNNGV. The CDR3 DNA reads TGTGCCAGCATCCCAACCGACGAGGGTCGCTACGAGCAGTACTTC. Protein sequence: CASIPTDEGRYEQYF.

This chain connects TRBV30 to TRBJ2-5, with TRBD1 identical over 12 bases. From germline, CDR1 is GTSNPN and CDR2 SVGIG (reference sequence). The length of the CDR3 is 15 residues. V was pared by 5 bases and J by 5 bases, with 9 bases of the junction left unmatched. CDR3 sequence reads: CAWHRGQGALETQYF. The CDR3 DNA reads TGTGCCTGGCACAGGGGACAGGGGGCCCTGGAGACCCAGTACTTC.

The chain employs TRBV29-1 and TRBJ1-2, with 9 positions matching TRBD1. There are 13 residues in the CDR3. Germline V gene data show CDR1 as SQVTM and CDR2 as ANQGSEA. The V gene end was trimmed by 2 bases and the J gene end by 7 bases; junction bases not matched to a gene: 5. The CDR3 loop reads CSVERTGDRGYTF. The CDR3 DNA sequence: TGCAGCGTTGAACGGACAGGGGATCGTGGCTACACCTTC.

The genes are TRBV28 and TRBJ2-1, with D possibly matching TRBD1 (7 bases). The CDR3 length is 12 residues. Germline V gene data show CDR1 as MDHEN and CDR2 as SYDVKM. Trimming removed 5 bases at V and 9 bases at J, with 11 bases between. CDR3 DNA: TGTGCCAGCAGTCAGGGGGGCCTTGAGCAGTTCTTC. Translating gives CASSQGGLEQFF.

CDR3 sequence: CATSSIAGSQSDTQYF. DNA for the CDR3: TGTGCCACCAGCAGCATAGCGGGGAGTCAGTCAGATACGCAGTATTTT. The J gene is TRBJ2-3, the V gene TRBV15; TRBD2 matches at 8 bases. CDR3 length equals 16 residues. Trimming cost V 3 bases and J 4 bases; bases outside gene matches: 9. CDR1 LNHNV and CDR2 YYDKDF come from the germline V gene (reference sequence).

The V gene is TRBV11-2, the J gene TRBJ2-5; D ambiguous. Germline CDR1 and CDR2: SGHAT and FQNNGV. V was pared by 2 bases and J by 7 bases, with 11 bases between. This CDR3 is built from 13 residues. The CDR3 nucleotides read TGTGCCAGCAGCTTACTACCTCCGGGGACCCAGTACTTC. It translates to CASSLLPPGTQYF.

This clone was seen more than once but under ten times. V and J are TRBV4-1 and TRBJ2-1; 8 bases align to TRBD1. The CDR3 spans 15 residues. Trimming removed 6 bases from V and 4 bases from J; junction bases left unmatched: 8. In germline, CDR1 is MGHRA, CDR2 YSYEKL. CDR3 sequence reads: CASSYGQGGYNEQFF. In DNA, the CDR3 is TGCGCCAGCAGTTACGGACAGGGCGGGTACAATGAGCAGTTCTTC.